The 20 T cell receptor beta chains given below trace back to one sample, sequenced in a study of a mutant IDH1 vaccine in newly diagnosed glioma. TCRdb keeps only in-frame clones here, not all; method: immunoSEQ multiplex PCR. The sample records fewer than 45,000 clones, about 91% being singletons. As to time point: week 23, last vaccination. Every vaccination contained 300 ug of the mutant IDH1 20-mer peptide and was paired with topical imiquimod. These receptors are not linked to any known antigen. This material consisted of PBMCs, taken from a glioma patient whose treatment included an IDH1 peptide vaccine. The receptors originated from a man aged 50-60 years with glioma.

The chain is built from TRBV15 and TRBJ1-2; D gene ambiguous. Germline V gene sequence: CDR1 LNHNV, CDR2 YYDKDF (reference sequence). The CDR3 is 15 amino acids. V lost 0 bases and J lost 2, with 10 bases in between. CDR3 sequence (DNA): TGTGCCACCAGCAGAGATTCAGGAGTAAACTATGGCTACACCTTC. As protein: CATSRDSGVNYGYTF.

The J gene is TRBJ1-2, the V gene TRBV4-1, with TRBD1 matching 9 bases. The CDR3 extends over 14 amino acids. Germline-derived CDR1 and CDR2 are MGHRA and YSYEKL. J was trimmed by 4 bases and V by 4 bases; bases with no gene match: 4. The CDR3 DNA reads TGCGCCAGCAGCCTTGTGGGACAGGGCTATGGCTACACCTTC. As protein: CASSLVGQGYGYTF.

The chain has TRBV9 and TRBJ2-7, with 14 positions matching TRBD2. The V gene end was trimmed by 4 bases and the J gene end by 6 bases; junction bases not matched to a gene: 15. Germline lookup yields CDR1 SGDLS and CDR2 YYNGEE. The CDR3 spans 18 residues. The CDR3 nucleotides read TGTGCCAGCAGCAGACTAGCGGGAGGGCCTTCAGTGTCGGGCGAGCAGTACTTC. This codes for CASSRLAGGPSVSGEQYF.

This clone was detected only once. The genes are TRBV7-6 and TRBJ2-2; no definite D call. The length of the CDR3 is 14 residues. Trimming took off 1 base at V and 4 bases at J, with 7 bases between the two ends. Germline values: CDR1 SGHVS, CDR2 FNYEAQ. The CDR3 nucleotides are TGTGCCAGCAGCTTAGGGTCCCCCACCGGGGAGCTGTTTTTT. This codes for CASSLGSPTGELFF.

This clone has a single count. The V call is TRBV6-5, the J call TRBJ2-7; perhaps TRBD1 as D (5 bases). This CDR3 contains 12 residues. The V end was cut by 4 bases, the J end by 3 bases, with 7 bases between. The germline gives CDR1 MNHEY, CDR2 SVGAGI. This chain's CDR3 is CASSSQGYEQYF. The DNA for the CDR3 is TGTGCCAGCAGTTCGCAGGGCTACGAGCAGTACTTC.

The chain combines TRBV4-2 with TRBJ2-3; D gene unclear. The CDR3 contains 14 residues. The germline gives CDR1 LGHNA, CDR2 YNFKEQ. The V end was cut by 3 bases, the J end by 4 bases, with 11 bases between. The CDR3 nucleotides read TGTGCCAGCAGCCAGCGCGGACCACCAGATACGCAGTATTTT. Protein product: CASSQRGPPDTQYF.

This sequence joins TRBV11-2 and TRBJ1-2; D is unresolved. The CDR3 is 14 amino acids. The V gene lost 0 bases and the J gene lost 3 bases, with 8 bases spanning the gap. The germline CDR1 and CDR2 sequences are SGHAT and FQNNGV. CDR3 DNA sequence: TGTGCCAGCAGCTTAGACGGAAACTACTATGGCTACACCTTC. As protein: CASSLDGNYYGYTF.

This CDR3 is CASSQEVHLNYGYTF. Here the CDR3 DNA reads TGTGCCAGCAGCCAAGAGGTCCACCTTAACTATGGCTACACCTTC. The V and J genes are TRBV14 and TRBJ1-2; no reliable D call. The germline CDR1 and CDR2 sequences are SGHDN and FVKESK. CDR3 length equals 15 residues. With 0 bases removed from V and 1 base from J, the gap between germline ends came to 9 bases. The full variable domain, completed using reference TRBV14 and TRBJ1-2, is EAGVTQFPSHSVIEKGQTVTLRCDPISGHDNLYWYRRVMGKEIKFLLHFVKESKQDESGMPNNRFLAERTGGTYSTLKVQPAELEDSGVYFCASSQEVHLNYGYTFGSGTRLTVV.

V is TRBV2 and J is TRBJ2-5; 7 bases agree with TRBD2. The CDR3 covers 15 residues. Trimming cost V 4 bases and J 1 base; bases outside gene matches: 6. Germline assignment: CDR1 SNHLY and CDR2 FYNNEI. This chain's CDR3 is CASSGASGAQETQYF. In DNA, the CDR3 is TGTGCCAGCAGTGGAGCTAGCGGAGCCCAAGAGACCCAGTACTTC.

The chain links TRBV10-3 to TRBJ2-7; D is perhaps TRBD2 (5 bases). Germline lookup yields CDR1 ENHRY and CDR2 SYGVKD. CDR3 length: 14 residues. Trimming cost V 0 bases and J 3 bases, with 9 bases left between them. CDR3 sequence reads: CAISESTNVYEQYF. The CDR3, as DNA: TGTGCCATCAGTGAGTCGACTAACGTCTACGAGCAGTACTTC.

The gene calls are TRBV2 and TRBJ2-5, with 12 bases aligning to TRBD2. CDR1 and CDR2 from the germline V gene are SNHLY and FYNNEI. The V gene end was trimmed by 7 bases and the J gene end by 2 bases; junction bases not matched to a gene: 8. CDR3 length: 16 residues. DNA for the CDR3: TGTGCCAGCAACCTACTAGCGGGGGGAAGACAAGAGACCCAGTACTTC. It yields the protein CASNLLAGGRQETQYF.

V usage is TRBV18 and J usage is TRBJ1-3, with D unclear. The V gene lost 5 bases and the J gene lost 1 base, with 6 bases spanning the gap. The CDR3 loop spans 13 amino acids. CDR1 KGHSH and CDR2 LQKENI come from the germline V gene. The DNA of the CDR3 is TGTGCCAGCTCAGGGATTTCTGGAAACACCATATATTTT. Its translation is CASSGISGNTIYF.

This chain joins TRBV29-1 and TRBJ2-1; 7 bases agree with TRBD2. Germline loops: CDR1 SQVTM, CDR2 ANQGSEA. The CDR3 covers 12 residues. Trimming removed 8 bases from V and 4 bases from J; junction bases left unmatched: 5. CDR3 amino acids: CSHSGDYNEQFF. The CDR3, as DNA: TGCAGCCACAGCGGGGATTACAATGAGCAGTTCTTC.

This rearrangement joins TRBV6-5 to TRBJ2-1; TRBD2 might be the D (7 bases). CDR1 is MNHEY and CDR2 is SVGAGI in the germline V gene. V was clipped by 2 bases and J by 11 bases, with 10 bases between them. This CDR3 is built from 12 residues. CDR3 nucleotides: TGTGCCAGCAGTTACAGCGGGACACAGCAGTTCTTC. Its translation: CASSYSGTQQFF.

The chain uses TRBV28 and TRBJ1-1, with D unclear. Germline CDR1 is MDHEN and CDR2 is SYDVKM. The V end was cut by 6 bases, the J end by 0 bases, with 2 bases between. The CDR3 is 11 amino acids. CDR3 DNA sequence: TGTGCCAGCAGAATGAACACTGAAGCTTTCTTT. Protein: CASRMNTEAFF.

The chain links TRBV6-1 to TRBJ2-4; 9 bases match TRBD1. Germline V CDR1 and CDR2: MNHNS, SASEGT. This CDR3 comprises 15 residues. The V gene end was trimmed by 7 bases and the J gene end by 6 bases; junction bases not matched to a gene: 10. The CDR3 bases are TGTGCCAGCACCGGACCTGACAGGGGGGTAAACATTCAGTACTTC. Encoded protein: CASTGPDRGVNIQYF.

The J gene is TRBJ1-6, the V gene TRBV9; D not certain. The CDR3 loop spans 13 amino acids. V was shortened by 0 bases and J by 9 bases, with 7 bases between the two germline ends. Germline V CDR1 and CDR2: SGDLS, YYNGEE. CDR3 nucleotide sequence: TGTGCCAGCAGCGTAGGACGGGGTTCACCCCTCCACTTT. It codes for CASSVGRGSPLHF.

The rearrangement links TRBV6-6 to TRBJ2-7, with D hard to call. The CDR3 covers 13 residues. Germline V gene data show CDR1 as MNHNY and CDR2 as SVGAGI (reference sequence). V lost 0 bases and J 3 bases, leaving 6 bases between the germline ends. This CDR3 reads CASSYSAGYEQYF. The CDR3 coding sequence is TGTGCCAGCAGTTACTCGGCCGGCTACGAGCAGTACTTC.

This clone has a handful of counts. The CDR3 is CASSPGQGNEKLFF. The CDR3, as DNA: TGTGCCAGCTCACCGGGGCAGGGGAATGAAAAACTGTTTTTT. The rearrangement links TRBV18 to TRBJ1-4, with a tentative D call TRBD1 (6 bases). The length of the CDR3 is 14 residues. Germline CDR1 reads KGHSH; CDR2 reads LQKENI. V dropped 3 bases and J dropped 5 bases, with 10 bases sitting between them.

Concerning this clone: One junction end does not reproduce the germline sequence, and a read error may be involved. The rearrangement links TRBV7-7 to TRBJ2-5, with D unresolved. Per germline, CDR1 SSHAT and CDR2 FNYEAQ (reference sequence). This CDR3 region has 13 residues. For the CDR3, the DNA is TGTGCTAGCAGCCCCGATAACGCGGAGACCCAGTACTTC. Translation: CASSPDNAETQYF.